A selection of T cell receptor beta chains follows, all from one sample in a study of regulatory T cells in long-lasting Graves disease. One entry per CDR3 protein results from TCRdb running MiXCR on the multiplex PCR reads. The sample has approximately 350,000 distinct CDR3 sequences; roughly 15% are singletons. This same sample was also taken into another study, of T cells in Graves' hyperthyroidism and ophthalmopathy.

The source material was peripheral blood mononuclear cells (PBMCs), sampled at new diagnosis, from a patient treated with antithyroid drugs. Receptors were obtained from a young woman with Graves disease. Both conserved end residues are part of each CDR3. Fields, in order: CDR3 length, J gene, D gene, V gene, clone size, CDR3 protein, CDR3 DNA. A D gene is named only where the DNA matches it firmly. Not every row has a clone size; where given, it reads once, few, many or a size class.

14	TRBJ2-1	.	TRBV5-8	many	CASSLTETYNEQFF	TGTGCCAGCAGCTTGACAGAGACCTACAATGAGCAGTTCTTC
15	TRBJ2-1	TRBD2	TRBV20-1	few	CSARPLAGGVNEQFF	TGCAGTGCTAGACCACTAGCGGGGGGGGTCAATGAGCAGTTCTTC
17	TRBJ2-5	TRBD2	TRBV3-1	few	CASSHPAGGLLKETQYF	TGTGCCAGCAGCCACCCGGCGGGGGGGCTTCTAAAAGAGACCCAGTACTTC
16	TRBJ1-1	.	TRBV7-8	many	CASSSQPGPMNTEAFF	TGTGCCAGCAGCTCTCAGCCGGGACCCATGAACACTGAAGCTTTCTTT
13	TRBJ2-6	.	TRBV11-3	few	CASGRSGANVLTF	TGTGCCAGTGGTAGGTCTGGGGCCAACGTCCTGACTTTC
13	TRBJ1-2	.	TRBV20-1	few	CSARTGTSYGYTF	TGCAGTGCTAGGACCGGTACGAGCTATGGCTACACCTTC
14	TRBJ1-5	.	TRBV2	many	CASSEALPGQPQHF	TGTGCCAGCAGTGAAGCGCTTCCGGGTCAGCCCCAGCATTTT
13	TRBJ1-2	TRBD1	TRBV20-1	.	CSLRMGQGHGYTF	TGCAGCCTTAGAATGGGACAGGGACATGGCTACACCTTC
18	TRBJ2-6	.	TRBV19	.	CASSTWGSGRNRANVLTF	TGTGCCAGTAGTACATGGGGGTCTGGGCGGAACAGGGCCAACGTCCTGACTTTC
14	TRBJ2-3	.	TRBV18	many	CATGKGTSTDTQYF	TGTGCCACCGGAAAGGGTACTAGCACAGATACGCAGTATTTT
16	TRBJ2-3	TRBD2	TRBV9	.	CASSVGLAGAGDTQYF	TGTGCCAGCAGCGTAGGGTTAGCGGGGGCGGGGGATACGCAGTATTTT
16	TRBJ2-7	TRBD2	TRBV27	few	CASSLSSSGGTYEQYF	TGTGCCAGCAGTTTATCTTCCAGCGGGGGCACCTACGAGCAGTACTTC
15	TRBJ2-1	.	TRBV5-5	many	CASSFLSERRDEQFF	TGTGCCAGCAGCTTTCTTAGCGAGAGACGGGATGAGCAGTTCTTC
16	TRBJ1-5	TRBD1	TRBV18	many	CASSPQDRGLNQPQHF	TGTGCCAGCTCACCACAGGACAGGGGACTTAATCAGCCCCAGCATTTT
15	TRBJ2-7	TRBD1	TRBV7-9	few	CASSTWDREGYEQYF	TGTGCCAGCAGCACTTGGGACAGGGAGGGCTACGAGCAGTACTTC
8	TRBJ2-1	.	TRBV20-1	.	CSAPRGFF	TGCAGTGCCCCCAGGGGGTTCTTC
14	TRBJ1-5	.	TRBV6-2/TRBV6-3	few	CAVSRGSGNQPQHF	TGTGCCGTATCCAGGGGCAGCGGCAATCAGCCCCAGCATTTT